The 26 T cell receptor beta chains reported below all come from one sample, sequenced in a study of cytomegalovirus exposure and HLA in healthy donors. In the PCR, 60 Vbeta and 13 Jbeta primers were used. Measured with immunoSEQ multiplex PCR; TCRdb has only the in-frame clones, and not every one. The data hold about 130,000 clones, with more than 65% observed a single time. The sequencing input was PBMCs. The receptors shown here come from a man aged 50 to 59 in good health and CMV-seronegative.

This clone was seen more than once but under ten times. The V and J genes are TRBV29-1 and TRBJ2-3; 7 bases map to TRBD1. Germline loops: CDR1 SQVTM, CDR2 ANQGSEA. V shed 5 bases and J 6 bases; nucleotides not matched to a gene: 5. The CDR3 runs 12 residues. The chain's CDR3 is CSVSDREDTQYF. The DNA for the CDR3 is TGCAGCGTTTCTGACAGGGAGGATACGCAGTATTTT.

The chain couples TRBV5-6 to TRBJ1-6; the D is unclear. With 6 bases removed from V and 10 bases from J, the gap between germline ends came to 14 bases. Germline V gives CDR1 SGHDT, CDR2 YYEEEE. There are 13 residues in the CDR3. CDR3: CASNREVGSPLHF. The DNA of the CDR3 is TGTGCCAGCAATAGAGAGGTCGGGTCACCCCTCCACTTT. Filled out from reference TRBV5-6 and TRBJ1-6, the complete variable domain reads DAGVTQSPTHLIKTRGQQVTLRCSPKSGHDTVSWYQQALGQGPQFIFQYYEEEERQRGNFPDRFSGHQFPNYSSELNVNALLLGDSALYLCASNREVGSPLHFGNGTRLTVT.

This chain connects TRBV5-6 to TRBJ1-3; D remains ambiguous. In germline, CDR1 is SGHDT, CDR2 YYEEEE. Trimming pared 4 bases from V and 4 bases from J, leaving 21 bases between. This CDR3 has 17 amino acids. CDR3 loop: CASSQRRALNWGNTIYF. CDR3 in DNA: TGTGCCAGCAGCCAGAGGCGGGCTCTCAACTGGGGAAACACCATATATTTT.

CDR3 sequence: CASSSTVLSSGANVLTF. DNA for the CDR3: TGCGCCAGCAGCTCGACAGTTCTTAGCTCTGGGGCCAACGTCCTGACTTTC. The rearrangement uses TRBV5-1 and TRBJ2-6, with D tentatively TRBD1 (5 bases). CDR3 length: 17 residues. Germline CDR1 reads SGHRS; CDR2 reads YFSETQ. The V end was cut by 3 bases, the J end by 0 bases, with 13 bases between.

The chain employs TRBV5-6 and TRBJ1-6; TRBD1 matches 8 bases. Germline V gene data show CDR1 as SGHDT and CDR2 as YYEEEE. The CDR3 is made up of 16 amino acids. V shed 5 bases and J 4 bases; nucleotides not matched to a gene: 8. CDR3 loop: CASRNDRGRYNSPLHF. The CDR3 region has the DNA TGTGCCAGCAGAAATGACAGGGGAAGATATAATTCACCCCTCCACTTT.

The J gene is TRBJ2-7, the V gene TRBV2; 8 positions match TRBD1. Trimming removed 6 bases from V and 0 bases from J; junction bases left unmatched: 7. CDR1 is SNHLY, CDR2 FYNNEI, per germline. The CDR3 covers 15 residues. Here the CDR3 reads CASSRGQATSYEQYF. In DNA form, the CDR3 reads TGTGCCAGCAGCCGGGGACAGGCCACCTCCTACGAGCAGTACTTC.

This clone was counted once. The rearrangement links TRBV4-3 to TRBJ2-7, with D possibly TRBD1 on 6 matching bases. The CDR3 runs to 16 residues. Trimming took off 0 bases at V and 1 base at J, with 13 bases between the two ends. CDR1 and CDR2 from the germline V gene are LGHNA and YSLEER. In DNA form, the CDR3 reads TGCGCCAGCAGCCAAGATCTACACAGGGAGTCCTACGAGCAGTACTTC. Protein product: CASSQDLHRESYEQYF.

The rearrangement joins TRBV5-1 to TRBJ1-1, with D possibly matching TRBD1 (5 bases). The germline V and J ends were trimmed by 3 bases and 1 base, with 13 bases remaining between them. CDR1 is SGHRS and CDR2 is YFSETQ in the germline V gene. The CDR3 spans 15 residues. In DNA form, the CDR3 reads TGCGCCAGCAGCTGGTCAGGGAGGGCGAACACTGAAGCTTTCTTT. This sequence encodes CASSWSGRANTEAFF.

J is TRBJ2-3 and V is TRBV9; the match to TRBD2 covers 8 bases. In germline, CDR1 is SGDLS, CDR2 YYNGEE. The CDR3 covers 16 residues. J gave up 6 bases and V 1 base, and 10 bases lay outside the gene matches. The CDR3 is CASSVWSGGAADTQYF. Here the CDR3 DNA reads TGTGCCAGCAGCGTATGGTCCGGGGGGGCCGCGGATACGCAGTATTTT.

This clone was picked up one time. The chain links TRBV9 to TRBJ2-4, with a tentative D call TRBD1 (6 bases). CDR1 and CDR2 (germline): SGDLS, YYNGEE. The CDR3 is made up of 13 amino acids. V lost 0 bases and J lost 5, with 6 bases in between. The CDR3 protein is CASSVEGENIQYF. CDR3 nucleotides: TGTGCCAGCAGCGTAGAGGGGGAAAACATTCAGTACTTC. The full variable domain, rest sourced from reference TRBV9 and TRBJ2-4, is DSGVTQTPKHLITATGQRVTLRCSPRSGDLSVYWYQQSLDQGLQFLIQYYNGEERAKGNILERFSAQQFPDLHSELNLSSLELGDSALYFCASSVEGENIQYFGAGTRLSVL.

CDR3 nucleotides: TGTGCCAGCAGCCAAAATAACAGGGTGGGCTACGAGCAGTACTTC. Translated: CASSQNNRVGYEQYF. This chain connects TRBV5-4 to TRBJ2-7; D perhaps matches TRBD1 (6 bases). Trimming stripped 4 bases from V and 3 bases from J, with 17 bases between. The CDR3 loop spans 15 amino acids. Germline lookup yields CDR1 SGHNT and CDR2 YYREEE (reference sequence).

The gene calls are TRBV5-1 and TRBJ2-1, with D possibly matching TRBD2 (5 bases). The germline V gene encodes CDR1 SGHRS and CDR2 YFSETQ. V dropped 0 bases and J dropped 6 bases, with 16 bases sitting between them. The CDR3 is 16 amino acids. The CDR3 here is CASSLARGFGSNEQFF. Written as DNA, the CDR3 is TGCGCCAGCAGCTTGGCCCGAGGGTTTGGGTCCAATGAGCAGTTCTTC.

On this clone itself: One end of the junction does not line up with germline, which may come from a read error. In DNA form, the CDR3 reads TGTGCCAGCAGCCTAGGCAGGGGGCCATTCTATGGCTACACCTTC. Protein: CASSLGRGPFYGYTF. The V gene is TRBV13, the J gene TRBJ1-2; 8 bases align to TRBD1. CDR3 length: 15 residues. CDR1 is PRHDT, CDR2 FYEKMQ, per germline (reference sequence).

The V call is TRBV25-1, the J call TRBJ2-3; 10 bases agree with TRBD2. This CDR3 region has 16 residues. Germline assignment: CDR1 MGHDK and CDR2 SYGVNS. The ends lost 1 base at V and 3 bases at J; junction bases unmatched: 4. As DNA, the CDR3 is TGTGCCAGCAGTGAATGGTCTAGCGGGGGAACAGATACGCAGTATTTT. As protein: CASSEWSSGGTDTQYF.

The gene calls are TRBV4-2 and TRBJ1-6, with D unclear. V was cut by 0 bases and J by 14 bases, with 5 bases left in between. Germline lookup yields CDR1 LGHNA and CDR2 YNFKEQ. This CDR3 contains 11 residues. CDR3 loop: CASSQDGSLHF. CDR3 nucleotide sequence: TGTGCCAGCAGCCAAGACGGGTCCCTCCACTTT.

This clone was counted between two and nine times. The rearrangement links TRBV11-2 to TRBJ1-3, with 9 bases that match TRBD1. The CDR3 is 13 residues long. J lost 8 bases, V lost 5 bases, and 4 bases had no gene match. CDR1 and CDR2 (germline): SGHAT, FQNNGV. CDR3 residues: CASSPTGGHTIYF. For the CDR3, the DNA is TGTGCCAGCAGCCCGACAGGGGGACACACCATATATTTT.

The V gene is TRBV10-3, the J gene TRBJ2-7, with D perhaps TRBD1 (5 bases). The CDR3 loop spans 13 amino acids. V shed 6 bases and J shed 3 bases, with 12 bases lying between them. CDR1 and CDR2 from the germline V gene are ENHRY and SYGVKD. The CDR3 protein is CAISEKQDYEQYF. The CDR3, as DNA: TGTGCCATCAGCGAAAAACAGGACTACGAGCAGTACTTC.

This clone occurred a few times. The chain uses TRBV5-4 and TRBJ2-1; 12 bases match TRBD2. CDR1 and CDR2 (germline): SGHNT, YYREEE (reference sequence). The V and J ends lost 0 bases and 8 bases, in that order; junction bases with no gene match: 6. CDR3 length: 16 amino acids. The CDR3 region is CASSLGASGGVYEQFF. The CDR3, as DNA: TGTGCCAGCAGCTTGGGGGCTAGCGGGGGGGTGTATGAGCAGTTCTTC.

The chain is built from TRBV5-1 and TRBJ1-1, with D possibly being TRBD1 (5 bases). Germline values: CDR1 SGHRS, CDR2 YFSETQ. CDR3 length: 13 residues. Deletions cut 0 bases from V and 7 bases from J, with 10 bases between. CDR3 residues: CASSLVGRDEAFF. The DNA of the CDR3 is TGCGCCAGCAGCTTGGTCGGCAGGGATGAAGCTTTCTTT.

The rearrangement uses TRBV7-2 and TRBJ1-4, with 7 bases fitting TRBD1. The V gene's germline CDR1 is SGHTA and CDR2 FQGNSA. This CDR3 is built from 17 residues. Trimming removed 3 bases from V and 2 bases from J; junction bases left unmatched: 9. For the CDR3, the DNA is TGTGCCAGCAGCTTGCTCGCCTTGACAGGGACTAATGAAAAACTGTTTTTT. This gives the protein CASSLLALTGTNEKLFF. Looking up the rest from reference TRBV7-2 and TRBJ1-4 gives the full variable domain: GAGVSQSPSNKVTEKGKDVELRCDPISGHTALYWYRQSLGQGLEFLIYFQGNSAPDKSGLPSDRFSAERTGGSVSTLTIQRTQQEDSAVYLCASSLLALTGTNEKLFFGSGTQLSVL.

This chain links TRBV11-3 with TRBJ1-2, with 7 bases identical to TRBD1. Germline V gene sequence: CDR1 SGHNT, CDR2 YENEEA. The CDR3 runs 17 residues. The junction had 15 bases not matched to a gene; V was cut back by 6 bases and J by 2 bases. DNA of the CDR3: TGTGCCAGCAGTCCCCGGGACAGTCGCCGAGGAAACTATGGCTACACCTTC. Its protein product is CASSPRDSRRGNYGYTF.

V is TRBV6-5 and J is TRBJ1-5; 7 nucleotides match TRBD1. The CDR3 covers 13 residues. Germline V gene lookup returns CDR1 MNHEY and CDR2 SVGAGI. The V gene end was trimmed by 5 bases and the J gene end by 3 bases; junction bases not matched to a gene: 1. The CDR3 nucleotides are TGTGCCAGCAGTGACAGGGTCAATCAGCCCCAGCATTTT. Residues: CASSDRVNQPQHF.

Comments on this clone: This likely comes from a read error, as the CDR3 has no conserved phenylalanine or tryptophan at its end. No DNA is shown, since the ends of the CDR3 on it are uncertain; the CDR3 is the one TCRdb lists. The chain carries TRBV7-9 and TRBJ1-2. Inclusive of both ends, the CDR3 amounts to 13 amino acids. Germline CDR1 reads SEHNR; CDR2 reads FQNEAQ (reference sequence). The CDR3 spells CASSPSPPGGGQL.

The chain couples TRBV2 to TRBJ2-2; TRBD2 matches 13 bases. Germline CDR1 and CDR2: SNHLY and FYNNEI. The CDR3 loop spans 19 amino acids. V gave up 5 bases and J gave up 0 bases; unmatched junction bases: 9. This chain's CDR3 is CASSPRLAGGISNTGELFF. CDR3 DNA: TGTGCCAGCAGTCCTCGACTAGCGGGGGGCATTTCGAACACCGGGGAGCTGTTTTTT.

Only a few counts were recorded for this clone. V usage is TRBV4-3 and J usage is TRBJ2-3; TRBD2 agrees at 7 bases. Germline assignment: CDR1 LGHNA and CDR2 YSLEER. After removal of 5 bases from V and 2 bases from J, the junction contained 7 bases not matched to a gene. The CDR3 consists of 15 residues. The CDR3 sequence is CASSYGGGNTDTQYF. The CDR3 nucleotides are TGCGCCAGCAGCTACGGCGGGGGTAACACAGATACGCAGTATTTT.

V usage is TRBV7-9 and J usage is TRBJ2-7, with TRBD1 identical over 7 bases. V lost 3 bases and J lost 4; bases outside the gene matches: 12. CDR3 length: 16 residues. CDR1 and CDR2 from the germline V gene are SEHNR and FQNEAQ (reference sequence). The CDR3 loop is CASSFFYGTDNYEQYF. CDR3 DNA sequence: TGTGCCAGCAGCTTCTTTTATGGGACAGACAATTACGAGCAGTACTTC. The complete variable domain, with remaining parts taken from reference TRBV7-9 and TRBJ2-7, reads DTGVSQNPRHKITKRGQNVTFRCDPISEHNRLYWYRQTLGQGPEFLTYFQNEAQLEKSRLLSDRFSAERPKGSFSTLEIQRTEQGDSAMYLCASSFFYGTDNYEQYFGPGTRLTVT.